The 18 T cell receptor beta chains below all came from one sample that was sequenced in a study of blood T cell repertoires in COVID-19. Profiled with immunoSEQ multiplex PCR; TCRdb holds only in-frame clones, not every one. The sample has 150,000 to 200,000 clones, roughly 84% seen once. Specimen: PBMCs or T cells enriched from blood (not recorded which). These TCRs come from a man aged 50 or older who had recovered from COVID-19.

This clone was counted a single time. The chain has TRBV3-1 (or the pseudogene TRBV3-2) and TRBJ1-1; TRBD1 agrees at 9 bases. The V gene's germline CDR1 is LGHDT and CDR2 YNNKEL (reference sequence). The length of the CDR3 is 14 residues. Unmatched junction bases numbered 8, after V lost 6 bases and J lost 6 bases. In DNA, the CDR3 is TGTGCCAGCAGTCCGGGACAGGGCTTCTCTGAAGCTTTCTTT. Protein product: CASSPGQGFSEAFF.

This clone was found once. The DNA for the CDR3 is TGTGCCAGCAGCCAAGATCCGGGACAACAGCAGCCCCAGCATTTT. As protein: CASSQDPGQQQPQHF. The chain links TRBV4-2 to TRBJ1-5; D might be TRBD1 (6 bases). This CDR3 comprises 15 residues. V gave up 0 bases and J gave up 7 bases, with 13 bases separating them. Germline V gives CDR1 LGHNA, CDR2 YNFKEQ.

There are a few counts of this clone. The V gene is TRBV27, the J gene TRBJ1-5, with 7 positions matching TRBD1. The CDR3 has 15 amino acids. Trimming removed 1 base from V and 2 bases from J; junction bases left unmatched: 2. Germline lookup yields CDR1 MNHEY and CDR2 SMNVEV (reference sequence). The CDR3 coding sequence is TGTGCCAGCAGTTTATTCGGGACAGGCAATCAGCCCCAGCATTTT. Translation: CASSLFGTGNQPQHF.

V is TRBV19 and J is TRBJ1-2; TRBD1 matches 8 bases. This CDR3 is built from 15 residues. Germline lookup yields CDR1 LNHDA and CDR2 SQIVND (reference sequence). J was trimmed by 4 bases and V by 1 base; bases with no gene match: 5. CDR3 DNA sequence: TGTGCCAGTAGTATAGCCCAGGGGGCCGGCTATGGCTACACCTTC. Translated: CASSIAQGAGYGYTF.

The chain employs TRBV27 and TRBJ2-3, with a possible D match to TRBD2 (6 bases). Looked up from germline, CDR1 is MNHEY and CDR2 is SMNVEV (reference sequence). V dropped 5 bases and J dropped 0 bases, with 12 bases sitting between them. This CDR3 comprises 15 residues. In nucleotides, the CDR3 is TGTGCCAGCAGTCCCAGGCGGGGTAGCACAGATACGCAGTATTTT. This codes for CASSPRRGSTDTQYF.

The chain combines TRBV6-1 with TRBJ1-2, with 8 bases lining up with TRBD1. Germline loops: CDR1 MNHNS, CDR2 SASEGT. J lost 13 bases, V lost 1 base, and 11 bases had no gene match. The CDR3 contains 14 residues. As DNA, the CDR3 is TGTGCCAGCAGTGAAGAAAGGGGGACAGGCCCAGGCACCTTC. It encodes CASSEERGTGPGTF.

The V and J genes are TRBV7-2 and TRBJ1-6; tentative D call: TRBD1 (6 bases). The length of the CDR3 is 13 residues. The V gene lost 5 bases and the J gene lost 6 bases, with 8 bases spanning the gap. Germline V gene lookup returns CDR1 SGHTA and CDR2 FQGNSA. The CDR3 DNA reads as TGTGCCAGCAGCGGACAGATTAATTCACCCCTCCACTTT. Protein product: CASSGQINSPLHF.

V is TRBV9 and J is TRBJ1-5, with a tentative D call TRBD1 (5 bases). V gave up 4 bases and J gave up 6 bases, with 14 bases separating them. CDR1 is SGDLS and CDR2 is YYNGEE in the germline V gene. This CDR3 has 14 amino acids. The CDR3 is CASSPFGGTQPQHF. The CDR3 DNA follows: TGTGCCAGCAGCCCATTCGGGGGGACTCAGCCCCAGCATTTT.

V and J are TRBV6-5 and TRBJ2-7; 8 positions match TRBD1. V gave up 7 bases and J gave up 5 bases; unmatched junction bases: 10. Germline-derived CDR1 and CDR2 are MNHEY and SVGAGI. CDR3 size: 14 residues. The CDR3 bases are TGTGCCAGCACGACTCAGGGGGCTCTGAACGAGCAGTACTTC. It specifies CASTTQGALNEQYF.

The chain uses TRBV15 and TRBJ2-7; TRBD2 matches at 8 bases. V shed 7 bases, J shed 0 bases, and the junction held 2 bases outside the gene matches. Per germline, CDR1 LNHNV and CDR2 YYDKDF (reference sequence). The CDR3 sequence is 13 residues long. DNA for the CDR3: TGTGCCACCATAGCGGGGCTCTCCTACGAGCAGTACTTC. It codes for CATIAGLSYEQYF.

This rearrangement joins TRBV18 to TRBJ1-1; 10 nucleotides align to TRBD1. CDR3 length: 16 residues. Unmatched junction bases numbered 9, after V lost 4 bases and J lost 4 bases. Germline CDR1 is KGHSH and CDR2 is LQKENI. As DNA, the CDR3 is TGTGCCAGCTCACATGGACAGGGGGTGCGAGGCACTGAAGCTTTCTTT. As protein: CASSHGQGVRGTEAFF.

The CDR3, as DNA: TGTGCCAGCAGCATTAGCCCAGGGGTAAGGCGAGAGCAGTACTTC. Protein sequence: CASSISPGVRREQYF. The chain employs TRBV14 and TRBJ2-7; possible D gene TRBD1, 6 bases. With 5 bases removed from V and 7 bases from J, the gap between germline ends came to 21 bases. The CDR3 is 15 amino acids. Germline V lookup: CDR1 SGHDN, CDR2 FVKESK.

The chain joins TRBV6-5 to TRBJ1-2; possibly TRBD1 for D (6 bases). Trimming pared 6 bases from V and 5 bases from J, leaving 16 bases between. The CDR3 is 14 amino acids. Germline V CDR1 and CDR2: MNHEY, SVGAGI. Here the CDR3 reads CASSRQVQVYGYTF. CDR3 nucleotides: TGTGCCAGCAGCAGACAGGTTCAGGTATATGGCTACACCTTC.

In DNA, the CDR3 is TGTGCCAGCAGCTTGGGACAGAGATATGAAAAACTGTTTTTT. Protein product: CASSLGQRYEKLFF. The chain carries TRBV7-2 and TRBJ1-4; 7 bases fit TRBD1. Germline lookup yields CDR1 SGHTA and CDR2 FQGNSA. This CDR3 region has 14 residues. V shed 3 bases, J shed 6 bases, and the junction held 4 bases outside the gene matches. The whole variable domain, filled in from reference TRBV7-2 and TRBJ1-4, reads GAGVSQSPSNKVTEKGKDVELRCDPISGHTALYWYRQSLGQGLEFLIYFQGNSAPDKSGLPSDRFSAERTGGSVSTLTIQRTQQEDSAVYLCASSLGQRYEKLFFGSGTQLSVL.

The gene calls are TRBV4-2 and TRBJ2-1; the match to TRBD1 covers 7 bases. This CDR3 is 16 amino acids long. Germline CDR1 LGHNA, CDR2 YNFKEQ. With V trimmed by 0 bases and J by 4 bases, 6 bases remained unmatched. The CDR3: CASSQDRGTVYNEQFF. The DNA for the CDR3 is TGTGCCAGCAGCCAAGATCGTGGGACAGTGTACAATGAGCAGTTCTTC.

J is TRBJ2-7 and V is TRBV6-5; D might be TRBD1 (6 bases). There are 15 residues in the CDR3. The ends were cut back, 6 bases at V and 4 bases at J, with 19 bases in the middle. From germline, CDR1 is MNHEY and CDR2 SVGAGI. This CDR3 reads CASRVYRVTGYEQYF. CDR3 in DNA: TGTGCCAGCAGGGTCTACAGGGTAACCGGTTACGAGCAGTACTTC.

This clone was observed a few times. The J gene is TRBJ2-3, the V gene TRBV7-8; D not resolved. Germline CDR1 SGHVS, CDR2 FQNEAQ. V lost 1 base to trimming and J lost 3 bases, with 5 bases between them. This CDR3 is built from 13 residues. The CDR3 is CASSLDATDTQYF. Here the CDR3 DNA reads TGTGCCAGCAGCTTAGACGCGACAGATACGCAGTATTTT.

This clone was recorded once. The DNA of the CDR3 is TGTGCCAGCAGCTTAGCGGGGTTCAACTCACCCCTCCACTTT. It is translated as CASSLAGFNSPLHF. The chain joins TRBV11-2 to TRBJ1-6; D gene unclear. Trimming removed 1 base at V and 10 bases at J, with 11 bases between. Germline CDR1 and CDR2: SGHAT and FQNNGV. The CDR3 runs to 14 residues.